Sequencing of this T cell receptor (beta chain) was carried out in a study of T cell responses to AZD1222 COVID-19 vaccine. Findings of the study overall: No day 14 peak samples; only post-peak repertoires were characterized.

Whether given at about 4 or about 12 weeks, second doses were pooled. Assay used: immunoSEQ multiplex PCR; TCRdb lists only in-frame clones, some missing. This table has around 180,000 clones, approximately 90% appearing once. Per germline, CDR1 WNHNN and CDR2 SYGVQD (reference sequence). The CDR3 covers 14 residues. V lost 4 bases and J 2 bases, leaving 11 bases between the germline ends. Worth noting for this clone: Its antigen is unidentified.

The chain carries TRBV10-1 and TRBJ2-5; tentatively, D is TRBD2 (6 bases). The sequence derives from an adult who received the AZD1222 COVID-19 vaccine. The sample here was peripheral blood, taken 28 days after the second AZD1222 dose. The CDR3 region is CASSGASEQETQYF. Here the CDR3 DNA reads TGCGCCAGCAGTGGGGCTAGCGAGCAAGAGACCCAGTACTTC.